The text below deals with one TCR beta chain. Clinical symptoms, serum thyroxine, TRAb, thyroid ultrasound and orbital computed tomography determined diagnosis. TCR beta CDR3 amplification used RNA transcripts. A first-round RT-PCR used HTBI primers, followed by a second-round multiplex PCR. TCRdb re-derived calls from the multiplex PCR reads in MiXCR, one entry per CDR3 protein. The table has roughly 1.1 million distinct CDR3 sequences, about 38% seen once. Looked up from germline, CDR1 is SGHVS and CDR2 is FNYEAQ. The CDR3 sequence is 17 residues long. V was pared by 7 bases and J by 5 bases, with 18 bases of the junction left unmatched. The data belong to a study of Graves' ophthalmopathy and Graves' hyperthyroidism. About the study: Hyperthyroidism was classified as stable if no ophthalmopathy occurred within 18 months of follow-up.

The chain joins TRBV7-6 to TRBJ2-5; TRBD2 agrees at 8 bases. The TCR originated in an adult man with Graves' hyperthyroidism. The specimen sequenced was peripheral blood or thyroid tissue (not recorded which). The CDR3 is CASTVNLGGAIRETQYF. CDR3 DNA: TGTGCCAGCACTGTTAACCTCGGGGGGGCCATAAGGGAGACCCAGTACTTC.